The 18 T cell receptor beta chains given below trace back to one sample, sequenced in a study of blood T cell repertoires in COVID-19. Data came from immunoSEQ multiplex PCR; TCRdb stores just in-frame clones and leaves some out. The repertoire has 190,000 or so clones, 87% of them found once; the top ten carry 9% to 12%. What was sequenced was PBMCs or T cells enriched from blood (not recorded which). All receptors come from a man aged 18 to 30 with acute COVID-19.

This CDR3 is CASSLGQLSTEAFF. In DNA form, the CDR3 reads TGTGCCAGCAGCTTAGGACAGTTAAGCACTGAAGCTTTCTTT. J is TRBJ1-1 and V is TRBV7-9; TRBD1 is a possible D gene (5 bases). The V gene's germline CDR1 is SEHNR and CDR2 FQNEAQ (reference sequence). There are 14 residues in the CDR3. V shed 1 base and J shed 4 bases, with 10 bases lying between them.

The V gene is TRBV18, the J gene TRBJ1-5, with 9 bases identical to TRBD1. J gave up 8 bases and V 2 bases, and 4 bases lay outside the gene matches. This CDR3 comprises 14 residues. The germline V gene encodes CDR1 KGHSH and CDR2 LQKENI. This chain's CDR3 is CASSPRTGEEPQHF. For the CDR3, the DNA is TGTGCCAGCTCACCAAGGACAGGGGAAGAGCCCCAGCATTTT.

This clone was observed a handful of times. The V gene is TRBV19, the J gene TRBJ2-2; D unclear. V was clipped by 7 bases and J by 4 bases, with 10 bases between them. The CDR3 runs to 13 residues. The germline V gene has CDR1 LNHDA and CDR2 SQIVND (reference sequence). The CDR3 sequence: CASKAVGTGELFF. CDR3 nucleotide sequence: TGTGCCAGTAAGGCGGTGGGCACCGGGGAGCTGTTTTTT. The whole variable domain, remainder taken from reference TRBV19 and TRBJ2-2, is DGGITQSPKYLFRKEGQNVTLSCEQNLNHDAMYWYRQDPGQGLRLIYYSQIVNDFQKGDIAEGYSVSREKKESFPLTVTSAQKNPTAFYLCASKAVGTGELFFGEGSRLTVL.

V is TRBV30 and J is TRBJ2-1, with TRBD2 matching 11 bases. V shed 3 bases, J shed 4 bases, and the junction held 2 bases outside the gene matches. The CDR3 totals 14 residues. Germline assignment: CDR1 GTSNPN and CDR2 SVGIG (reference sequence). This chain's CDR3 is CAWRTSGSYNEQFF. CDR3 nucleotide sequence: TGTGCCTGGAGAACTAGCGGGAGTTACAATGAGCAGTTCTTC.

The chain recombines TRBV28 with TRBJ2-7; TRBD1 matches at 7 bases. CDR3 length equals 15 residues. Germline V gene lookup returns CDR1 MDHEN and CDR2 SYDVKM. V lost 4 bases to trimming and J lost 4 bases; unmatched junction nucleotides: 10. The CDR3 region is CASSWGPGTVYEQYF. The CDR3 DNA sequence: TGTGCCAGCAGTTGGGGCCCCGGGACAGTTTACGAGCAGTACTTC.

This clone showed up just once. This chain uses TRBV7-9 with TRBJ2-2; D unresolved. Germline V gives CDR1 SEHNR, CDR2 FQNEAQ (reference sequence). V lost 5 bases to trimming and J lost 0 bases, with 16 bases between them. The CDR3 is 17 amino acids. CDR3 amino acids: CASSPPTVVPNTGELFF. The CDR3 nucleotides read TGTGCCAGCAGCCCACCTACGGTTGTTCCGAACACCGGGGAGCTGTTTTTT.

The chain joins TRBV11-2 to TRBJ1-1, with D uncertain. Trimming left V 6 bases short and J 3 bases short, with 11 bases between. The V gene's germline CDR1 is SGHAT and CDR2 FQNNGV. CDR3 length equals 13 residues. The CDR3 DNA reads TGTGCCAGCAGTCCAGGTCTTTACACTGAAGCTTTCTTT. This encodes CASSPGLYTEAFF.

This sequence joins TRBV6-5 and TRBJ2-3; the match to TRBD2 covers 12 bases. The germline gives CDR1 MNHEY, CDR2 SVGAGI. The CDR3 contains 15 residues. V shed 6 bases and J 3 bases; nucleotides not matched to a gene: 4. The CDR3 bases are TGTGCCAGCAGGACTAGCGGGAGTTTTACAGATACGCAGTATTTT. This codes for CASRTSGSFTDTQYF.

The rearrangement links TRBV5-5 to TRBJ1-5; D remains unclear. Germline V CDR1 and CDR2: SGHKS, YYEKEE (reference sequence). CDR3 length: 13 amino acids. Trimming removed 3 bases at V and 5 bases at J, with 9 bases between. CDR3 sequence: CASSSQVYQPQHF. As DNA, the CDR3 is TGTGCCAGCAGCTCTCAGGTTTATCAGCCCCAGCATTTT. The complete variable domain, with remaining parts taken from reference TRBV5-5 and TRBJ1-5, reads DAGVTQSPTHLIKTRGQQVTLRCSPISGHKSVSWYQQVLGQGPQFIFQYYEKEERGRGNFPDRFSARQFPNYSSELNVNALLLGDSALYLCASSSQVYQPQHFGDGTRLSIL.

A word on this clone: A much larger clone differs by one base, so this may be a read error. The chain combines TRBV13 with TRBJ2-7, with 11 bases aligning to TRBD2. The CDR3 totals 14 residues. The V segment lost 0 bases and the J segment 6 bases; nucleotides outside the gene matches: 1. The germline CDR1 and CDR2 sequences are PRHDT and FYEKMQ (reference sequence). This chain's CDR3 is CASSLGLAGGEQYF. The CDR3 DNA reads TGTGCCAGCAGCTTAGGTCTAGCGGGAGGCGAGCAGTACTTC.

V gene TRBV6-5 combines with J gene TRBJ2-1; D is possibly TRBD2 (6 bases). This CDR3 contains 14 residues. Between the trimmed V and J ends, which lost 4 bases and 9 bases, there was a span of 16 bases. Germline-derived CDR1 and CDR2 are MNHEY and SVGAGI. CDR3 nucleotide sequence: TGTGCCAGCAGTTTGACGGGGGACCGCAGTGAGCAGTTCTTC. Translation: CASSLTGDRSEQFF.

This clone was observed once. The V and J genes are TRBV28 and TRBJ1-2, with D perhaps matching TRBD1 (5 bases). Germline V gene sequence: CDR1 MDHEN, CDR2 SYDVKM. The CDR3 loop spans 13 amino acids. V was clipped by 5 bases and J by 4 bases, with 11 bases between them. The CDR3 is CASSLDSSYGYTF. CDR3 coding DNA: TGTGCCAGCAGTCTAGACAGCAGCTATGGCTACACCTTC.

The CDR3 DNA follows: TGTGCCAGCAGTTTGTCGGGTACTGGAAACACCATATATTTT. Translated, it gives CASSLSGTGNTIYF. The rearrangement joins TRBV28 to TRBJ1-3, with D unresolved. V was pared by 3 bases and J by 2 bases, with 8 bases between. CDR3 length equals 14 residues. Per the germline V gene, CDR1 is MDHEN and CDR2 is SYDVKM.

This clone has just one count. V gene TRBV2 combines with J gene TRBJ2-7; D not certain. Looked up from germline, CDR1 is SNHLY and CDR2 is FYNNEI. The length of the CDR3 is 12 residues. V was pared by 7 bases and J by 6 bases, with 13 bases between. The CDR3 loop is CASNRGSGEQYF. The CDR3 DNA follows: TGTGCCAGCAATCGAGGATCGGGCGAGCAGTACTTC.

This CDR3 is CASSPLSGSNEQFF. DNA for the CDR3: TGTGCCAGCAGCCCCCTAAGCGGGAGCAATGAGCAGTTCTTC. The chain carries TRBV11-3 and TRBJ2-1, with 8 bases matching TRBD2. The germline V gene encodes CDR1 SGHNT and CDR2 YENEEA. The CDR3 is 14 amino acids. V shed 5 bases and J 6 bases; nucleotides not matched to a gene: 6.

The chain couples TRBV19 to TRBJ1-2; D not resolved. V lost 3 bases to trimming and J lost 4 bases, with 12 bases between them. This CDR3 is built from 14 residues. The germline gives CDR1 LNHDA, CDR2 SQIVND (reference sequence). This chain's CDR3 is CASSMTGFSYGYTF. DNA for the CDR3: TGTGCCAGTAGTATGACGGGATTCAGCTATGGCTACACCTTC.

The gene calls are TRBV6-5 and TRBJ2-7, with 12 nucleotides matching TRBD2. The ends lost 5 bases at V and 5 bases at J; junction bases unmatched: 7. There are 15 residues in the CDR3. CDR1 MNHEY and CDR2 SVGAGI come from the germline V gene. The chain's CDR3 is CASSRLAGGPHEQYF. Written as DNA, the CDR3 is TGTGCCAGCAGTAGGCTAGCGGGAGGGCCCCACGAGCAGTACTTC.

The CDR3 bases are TGTGCCAGCAGCTTAGTCGGGACTAGCGTACGCGGTGAGCAGTTCTTC. This codes for CASSLVGTSVRGEQFF. The chain couples TRBV7-6 to TRBJ2-1, with 10 bases identical to TRBD2. CDR1 is SGHVS and CDR2 is FNYEAQ in the germline V gene. Unmatched junction bases numbered 9, after V lost 1 base and J lost 9 bases. This CDR3 region has 16 residues.